These T cell receptor beta chains were read from a single sample in a study of shared clonotypes between healthy human individuals. Repertoires were generated with immunoSEQ multiplex PCR, while TCRdb's copy carries only in-frame clones and drops some. The repertoire has over a million clones, 95% to 99% of them found once; the top ten carry roughly 0.4%. Sequencing was carried out using naive CD4+ T cells sorted from blood. Receptors were obtained from a man aged 30 to 45 in good health. CDR3s include the opening cysteine and the closing phenylalanine or tryptophan. A D gene is named only where the DNA matches it firmly. Some rows mark clone size as missing; the rest say once, few, many or name a class of expanded clone.

V gene,J gene,clone size,D gene,CDR3 protein,CDR3 DNA
TRBV5-7,TRBJ1-5,-,-,CASSLSIPWPQHF,TGTGCCAGCAGCTTGAGCATCCCATGGCCCCAGCATTTT
TRBV6-1,TRBJ2-7,-,TRBD2,CASSDTWREGYEQYF,TGTGCCAGCAGTGATACGTGGCGGGAGGGTTACGAGCAGTACTTC
TRBV28,TRBJ1-3,-,-,CASSLRGNTIYF,TGTGCCAGCAGTTTACGGGGAAACACCATATATTTT
TRBV6-5,TRBJ2-2,-,TRBD2,CASSYFAGGTSGELFF,TGTGCCAGCAGTTACTTTGCGGGAGGGACTTCCGGGGAGCTGTTTTTT
TRBV29-1,TRBJ2-1,-,TRBD2,CSVAGGRTGSYNEQFF,TGCAGCGTCGCGGGCGGGAGGACGGGGTCCTACAATGAGCAGTTCTTC
TRBV6-1,TRBJ2-3,-,TRBD2,CASRAGISTDTQYF,TGTGCCAGCAGAGCGGGGATTAGCACAGATACGCAGTATTTT
TRBV2,TRBJ2-7,-,-,CASSEAYEQYF,TGTGCCAGCAGTGAGGCCTACGAGCAGTACTTC
TRBV7-8,TRBJ1-2,-,-,CASSLPEWGRYGYTF,TGTGCCAGCAGCTTACCGGAGTGGGGCCGATATGGCTACACCTTC
TRBV5-1,TRBJ2-2,-,-,CASNYYTGELFF,TGCGCCAGTAATTATTACACCGGGGAGCTGTTTTTT
TRBV28,TRBJ1-2,-,-,CASSLSGYGYTF,TGTGCCAGCAGTTTATCAGGCTATGGCTACACCTTC
TRBV4-2,TRBJ2-5,-,-,CASSQGGTGSANYQETQYF,TGTGCCAGCAGCCAAGGGGGGACTGGCTCAGCGAATTACCAAGAGACCCAGTACTTC
TRBV7-2,TRBJ1-2,-,TRBD1,CASSLVASGGGYTF,TGTGCCAGCAGCTTAGTCGCGTCAGGGGGAGGCTACACCTTC
TRBV9,TRBJ2-1,-,TRBD2,CASSVASGRTYNEQFF,TGTGCCAGCAGCGTCGCTAGCGGGAGGACCTACAATGAGCAGTTCTTC
TRBV5-1,TRBJ2-7,-,-,CASSTDSLSSYEQYF,TGCGCCAGCAGCACCGACAGTTTGAGCTCCTACGAGCAGTACTTC
TRBV4-1,TRBJ2-1,-,TRBD2,CASSQEGGKREGEVF,TGCGCCAGCAGCCAAGAAGGGGGGAAGCGGGAGGGCGAGGTCTTC
TRBV5-8,TRBJ2-7,-,-,CASSLVGSGPYEQYF,TGTGCCAGCAGCTTGGTCGGTAGCGGCCCCTACGAGCAGTACTTC
TRBV7-6,TRBJ2-3,-,TRBD2,CASSLGGSGSTDTQYF,TGTGCCAGCAGCTTAGGCGGTAGCGGGAGCACAGATACGCAGTATTTT
TRBV5-1,TRBJ2-1,-,-,CASSLPPHGNEQFF,TGCGCCAGCAGCCTCCCCCCACACGGGAATGAGCAGTTCTTC
TRBV6-6,TRBJ2-7,-,-,CASGGYSYEQYF,TGTGCCAGCGGAGGATACTCCTACGAGCAGTACTTC
TRBV5-1,TRBJ2-1,-,-,CASSLLTHYSDEQFF,TGCGCCAGCAGCTTGTTGACACACTATAGCGATGAGCAGTTCTTC
TRBV15,TRBJ1-4,-,-,CATSRLGGRNEKLFF,TGTGCCACCTCCAGATTGGGGGGCAGGAATGAAAAACTGTTTTTT
TRBV9,TRBJ2-5,-,TRBD2,CASSVGAGAGQETQYF,TGTGCCAGCAGCGTAGGAGCGGGGGCTGGCCAAGAGACCCAGTACTTC
TRBV5-4,TRBJ2-5,once,-,CASSPRLLGETQYF,TGTGCCAGCAGCCCACGTCTCTTGGGGGAGACCCAGTACTTC
TRBV7-8,TRBJ2-1,-,-,CASSLFRSSYNEQFF,TGTGCCAGCAGCTTGTTTAGAAGCTCCTACAATGAGCAGTTCTTC
TRBV28,TRBJ2-7,-,TRBD1,CASSSSWDRVLPEQYF,TGTGCCAGCAGTTCCTCTTGGGACAGGGTCCTCCCCGAGCAGTACTTC
TRBV6-5,TRBJ2-7,-,-,CASSFRQANQYF,TGTGCCAGCAGTTTTCGACAGGCGAATCAGTACTTC
TRBV5-8,TRBJ2-5,-,TRBD2,CASSLVWGGQETQYF,TGTGCCAGCAGCTTGGTTTGGGGGGGTCAAGAGACCCAGTACTTC
TRBV7-2,TRBJ2-3,-,-,CASSYQGGGADTQYF,TGTGCCAGCAGCTACCAGGGGGGCGGGGCAGATACGCAGTATTTT
TRBV6-1,TRBJ2-3,-,-,CASALQAWRDTQYF,TGTGCCAGCGCCCTGCAGGCTTGGCGGGATACGCAGTATTTT
TRBV15,TRBJ2-5,-,-,CATSRDEGRETQYF,TGTGCCACCAGCAGAGATGAGGGGAGAGAGACCCAGTACTTC
TRBV5-1,TRBJ2-5,-,-,CASSPRGIQETQYF,TGCGCCAGCAGCCCCCGGGGAATCCAAGAGACCCAGTACTTC
TRBV14,TRBJ1-4,-,-,CASSPRGGWSEKLFF,TGTGCCAGCAGCCCCCGAGGAGGGTGGAGTGAAAAACTGTTTTTT
TRBV25-1,TRBJ2-7,-,-,CASSDTGTHTYEQYF,TGTGCCAGCAGCGACACCGGGACCCACACCTACGAGCAGTACTTC
TRBV27,TRBJ1-4,once,-,CASSRRRTEKLFF,TGTGCCAGCAGTCGACGGCGGACTGAAAAACTGTTTTTT
TRBV18,TRBJ2-7,-,-,CASSPFSLSSDEQYF,TGTGCCAGCTCACCATTTTCACTCTCTTCCGACGAGCAGTACTTC
TRBV9,TRBJ2-5,-,-,CASSLVGSSVFETQYF,TGTGCCAGCAGCTTAGTGGGGTCTAGCGTTTTTGAGACCCAGTACTTC
TRBV5-1,TRBJ2-7,-,TRBD2,CASSKRASGNSYEQYF,TGCGCCAGCAGCAAGAGGGCTAGCGGGAACTCCTACGAGCAGTACTTC
TRBV10-3,TRBJ1-5,-,-,CAISDFPGRAQNQPQHF,TGTGCCATCAGTGACTTCCCCGGTAGGGCTCAAAATCAGCCCCAGCATTTT
TRBV6-5,TRBJ2-1,-,TRBD2,CASRHTTPGLAFF,TGTGCCAGCAGACACACCACCCCGGGACTAGCGTTCTTC
TRBV28,TRBJ1-5,-,TRBD1,CASSPTGTGQNQPQHF,TGTGCCAGCAGTCCCACCGGGACAGGGCAAAATCAGCCCCAGCATTTT
TRBV4-3,TRBJ2-3,-,-,CASSQETGGNTDTQYF,TGCGCCAGCAGCCAAGAAACAGGAGGCAACACAGATACGCAGTATTTT
TRBV5-1,TRBJ2-2,-,-,CASSSLGRTTGELFF,TGCGCCAGCAGCTCCCTGGGACGGACGACCGGGGAGCTGTTTTTT
TRBV5-1,TRBJ2-3,-,-,CASSTSADTITDTQYF,TGCGCCAGCAGCACCAGCGCGGACACGATTACAGATACGCAGTATTTT
TRBV29-1,TRBJ1-5,once,-,CSVGGVNQPQHF,TGCAGCGTTGGGGGGGTTAATCAGCCCCAGCATTTT
TRBV27,TRBJ2-1,-,TRBD2,CASSRTSGTHNEQFF,TGTGCCAGCAGTCGGACTAGCGGGACCCACAATGAGCAGTTCTTC
TRBV10-1,TRBJ2-7,-,-,CPGQNEQYF,TGCCCCGGACAGAACGAGCAGTACTTC
TRBV18,TRBJ1-4,-,-,CASSQEATNEKLFF,TGTGCCAGCTCCCAAGAAGCAACTAATGAAAAACTGTTTTTT
TRBV11-1,TRBJ1-1,-,-,CASSPRVGMNTEAFF,TGTGCCAGCAGCCCAAGGGTGGGCATGAACACTGAAGCTTTCTTT